The entry that follows covers one T cell receptor (beta chain) sequence. The record originates from a study of human T cells and chemical hapten exposure. CDR1 is SGDLS and CDR2 is YYNGEE in the germline V gene. The CDR3 sequence is 14 residues long. V was clipped by 4 bases and J by 1 base, with 10 bases between them. Indicated time point: healthy volunteer bleed at 6 weeks. Total RNA was isolated from whole blood that had not been fractionated. Authors' methods: TCR counts had a median of around 94,000 per sample and spanned roughly 20,000 to 690,600. TCRdb re-derived calls from the RACE reads in MiXCR, one entry per CDR3 protein. Clone size and V and J calls follow TCRdb, not the original study. The table records roughly 75,000 distinct CDR3 sequences, about 9.2% of them present only once.

V usage is TRBV9 and J usage is TRBJ2-3; perhaps TRBD2 as D (5 bases). The receptor was derived from a female donor in good health. Some clones in this sample may be carry-over from other donors' samples. The specimen was whole blood. In DNA form, the CDR3 reads TGTGCCAGCAGCTATAGAGGGCGCACAGATACGCAGTATTTT. Translated, it gives CASSYRGRTDTQYF.